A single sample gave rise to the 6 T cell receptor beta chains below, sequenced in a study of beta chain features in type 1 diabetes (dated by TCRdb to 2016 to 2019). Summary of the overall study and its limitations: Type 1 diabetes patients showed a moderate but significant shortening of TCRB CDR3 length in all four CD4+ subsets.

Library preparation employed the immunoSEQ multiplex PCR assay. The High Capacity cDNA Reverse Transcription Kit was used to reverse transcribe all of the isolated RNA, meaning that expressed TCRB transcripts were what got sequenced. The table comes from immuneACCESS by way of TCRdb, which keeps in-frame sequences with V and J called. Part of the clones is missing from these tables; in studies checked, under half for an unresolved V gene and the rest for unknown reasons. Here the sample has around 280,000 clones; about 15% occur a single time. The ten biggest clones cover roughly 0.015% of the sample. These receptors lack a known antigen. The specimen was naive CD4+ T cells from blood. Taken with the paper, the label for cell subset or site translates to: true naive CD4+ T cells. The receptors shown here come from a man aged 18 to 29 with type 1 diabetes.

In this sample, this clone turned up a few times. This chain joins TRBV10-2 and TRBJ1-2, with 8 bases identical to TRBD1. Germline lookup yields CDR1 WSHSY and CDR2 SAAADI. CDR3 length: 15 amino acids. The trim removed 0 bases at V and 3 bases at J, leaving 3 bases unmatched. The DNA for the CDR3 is TGCGCCAGCAGTGAGTCGTCAGGGGGCCACTATGGCTACACCTTC. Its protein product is CASSESSGGHYGYTF.

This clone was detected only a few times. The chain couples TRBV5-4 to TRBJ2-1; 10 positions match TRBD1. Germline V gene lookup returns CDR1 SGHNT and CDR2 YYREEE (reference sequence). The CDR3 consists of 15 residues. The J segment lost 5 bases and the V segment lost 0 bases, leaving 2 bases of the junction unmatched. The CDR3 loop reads CASSLGQGAHNEQFF. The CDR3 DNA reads TGTGCCAGCAGCTTGGGACAGGGGGCCCACAATGAGCAGTTCTTC.

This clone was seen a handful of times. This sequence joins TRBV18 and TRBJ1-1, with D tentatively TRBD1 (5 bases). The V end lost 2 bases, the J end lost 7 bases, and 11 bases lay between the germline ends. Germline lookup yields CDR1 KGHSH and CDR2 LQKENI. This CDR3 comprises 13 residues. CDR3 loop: CASSPSQGNEAFF. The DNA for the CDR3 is TGTGCCAGCTCACCAAGTCAGGGAAATGAAGCTTTCTTT.

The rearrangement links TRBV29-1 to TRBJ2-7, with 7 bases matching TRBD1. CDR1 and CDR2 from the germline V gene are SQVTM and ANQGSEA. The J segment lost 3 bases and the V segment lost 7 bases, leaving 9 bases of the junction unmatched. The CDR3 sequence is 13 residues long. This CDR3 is CSAVGTEHYEQYF. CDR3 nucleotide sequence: TGCAGCGCTGTGGGGACAGAGCACTACGAGCAGTACTTC.

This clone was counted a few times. For the CDR3, the DNA is TGTGCCAGCAGCTGGAGCGGCCACAATGAGCAGTTCTTC. As protein: CASSWSGHNEQFF. The chain has TRBV5-6 and TRBJ2-1, with D perhaps TRBD2 (5 bases). The CDR3 runs 13 residues. V was pared by 3 bases and J by 5 bases, with 9 bases between. Germline loops: CDR1 SGHDT, CDR2 YYEEEE.

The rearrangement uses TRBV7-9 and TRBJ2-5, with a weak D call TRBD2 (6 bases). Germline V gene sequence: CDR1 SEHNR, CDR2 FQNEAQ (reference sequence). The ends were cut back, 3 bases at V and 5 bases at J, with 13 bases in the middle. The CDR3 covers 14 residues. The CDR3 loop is CASSLNGRGETQYF. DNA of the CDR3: TGTGCCAGCAGCTTGAACGGGAGAGGGGAGACCCAGTACTTC.